This TCR beta chain was sequenced in a study of shared clonotypes between healthy human individuals. The unsorted PBMC sample used ten immunoSEQ deep assay plates. In the source study's methods: Owing to the provision of junction-only sequences devoid of quality scores by immunoSEQ, filtering differed. Produced via immunoSEQ multiplex PCR; TCRdb's table is partial and in-frame only. V, J and clone size are taken as reported in that table, and D and trimming were inferred from the DNA itself. The table has roughly 500,000 clones, around 73% seen once. Among the donors, all were Caucasian adults who lived in Nashville, Tennessee. Concerning this clone: One end of the junction does not line up with germline, which may come from a read error. Different DNA sequences within this sample yield the same CDR3.

This sequence was found in a woman aged 40 to 49 in good health. Some clones in this sample may be carry-over from other donors' samples. Sequencing was performed on PBMCs.

CDR3 DNA sequence: TGTGCCAGCAGTTTAGAGACACCTTACGGCTACACCTTC. Translated, it gives CASSLETPYGYTF. The rearrangement links TRBV7-9 to TRBJ1-2, with D unclear. Germline V CDR1 and CDR2: SEHNR, FQNEAQ (reference sequence). The CDR3 is 13 residues long.